Described below is a single TCR beta chain sequence and its context. CDR1 is LGHNA and CDR2 is YSLEER in the germline V gene. The CDR3 contains 15 residues. V was cut by 0 bases and J by 6 bases, with 12 bases left in between. TCRdb keeps only in-frame clones here, not all; method: immunoSEQ multiplex PCR. Here the sample spans over 10,000 clones, around 74% being singletons. The sample belongs to a study of blood T cell repertoires in COVID-19. The chain employs TRBV4-3 and TRBJ1-5; tentative D call: TRBD1 (5 bases). This sequence was found in an elderly woman with acute or convalescent COVID-19. The sequencing input was peripheral blood. Here the CDR3 reads CASSQDGRGIQPQHF. In DNA form, the CDR3 reads TGCGCCAGCAGCCAAGATGGGAGGGGAATTCAGCCCCAGCATTTT.